Listed below are T cell receptor beta chains from one sample, sequenced in a study of glioma-infiltrating T cells. TCRdb re-derived calls from the multiplex PCR reads in MiXCR, one entry per CDR3 protein. The table has 150,000 to 200,000 distinct CDR3 sequences, over 40% seen once; the top ten hold over 4%. Sequenced input: glioma tissue, nonneoplastic brain tissue, or PBMCs (not recorded which). These TCRs come from a human donor with low-grade glioma or glioblastoma, undergoing nonglioma brain surgery, or in good health (not recorded which). CDR3s include the opening cysteine and the closing phenylalanine or tryptophan. Each record gives: J gene, V gene, clone size, D gene, CDR3 protein, CDR3 DNA. D genes are given only for firm matches. Rows may omit the clone size; those that give it use once, few, many or a size class.

>TRBJ1-1|TRBV7-2|many|-
CASSGGIGSTEAFF
TGTGCCAGCAGCGGCGGTATAGGGTCTACTGAAGCTTTCTTT
>TRBJ1-6|TRBV28|-|-
CASSLWTVQPLHF
TGTGCCAGCAGTTTATGGACGGTACAACCCCTCCACTTT
>TRBJ1-1|TRBV27|many|-
CASSLQGRFTEAFF
TGTGCCAGCAGTCTACAGGGAAGATTCACTGAAGCTTTCTTT
>TRBJ2-1|TRBV14|-|-
CASSQFLRGRYNEQFF
TGTGCCAGCAGCCAATTCTTAAGGGGTCGATACAATGAGCAGTTCTTC
>TRBJ2-3|TRBV6-1|-|-
CASSPRQVARTDTQYF
TGTGCCAGCAGTCCCCGACAGGTGGCGAGGACAGATACGCAGTATTTT
>TRBJ1-5|TRBV6-1|many|-
CASSPDEGGINQPQHF
TGTGCCAGCAGTCCGGACGAGGGAGGGATCAATCAGCCCCAGCATTTT
>TRBJ2-7|TRBV11-2|few|TRBD1
CASSPSGTGGDEQYF
TGTGCCAGCAGCCCATCCGGGACAGGGGGTGACGAGCAGTACTTC
>TRBJ2-6|TRBV7-2|few|-
CASSLTLTGANVLTF
TGTGCCAGCAGCTTAACTCTAACTGGGGCCAACGTCCTGACTTTC
>TRBJ2-3|TRBV5-1|-|-
CASGSWEENTDTQYF
TGCGCCAGCGGCTCCTGGGAAGAAAACACAGATACGCAGTATTTT
>TRBJ2-2|TRBV11-2|few|-
CASSLDTTGELFF
TGTGCCAGCAGCTTAGATACGACCGGGGAGCTGTTTTTT
>TRBJ2-3|TRBV12-3/TRBV12-4|-|-
CASSPTEAIPTDTQYF
TGTGCCAGCAGCCCTACGGAAGCAATCCCCACAGATACGCAGTATTTT
>TRBJ1-1|TRBV12-3/TRBV12-4|many|-
CASTVFRGTEAFF
TGTGCCAGCACCGTCTTCAGGGGAACTGAAGCTTTCTTT
>TRBJ2-3|TRBV20-1|many|-
CSARDRSVTDTQYF
TGCAGTGCTAGAGATCGATCCGTCACAGATACGCAGTATTTT
>TRBJ2-5|TRBV6-5|-|-
CASSYRDNQETEYF
TGTGCCAGCAGTTACCGGGACAACCAAGAGACCGAGTACTTC
>TRBJ2-7|TRBV3-1|-|TRBD2
CASSQDLAAPREQYF
TGTGCCAGCAGCCAAGATCTAGCGGCCCCCCGCGAGCAGTACTTC
>TRBJ2-5|TRBV5-1|few|-
CASSLASLETQYF
TGCGCCAGCAGCTTGGCGAGTCTTGAGACCCAGTACTTC
>TRBJ2-7|TRBV4-1|-|-
CASRQVGGSEEKYF
TGCGCCAGCAGGCAAGTCGGCGGATCAGAGGAGAAGTACTTC
>TRBJ2-2|TRBV7-9|-|-
CASSLTSDTGELFF
TGTGCCAGCAGCTTAACGTCCGACACCGGGGAGCTGTTTTTT
>TRBJ2-7|TRBV6-2/TRBV6-3|many|TRBD2
CASSYGLAGGFANF
TGTGCCAGCAGTTACGGGCTAGCGGGGGGATTCGCGAACTTC
>TRBJ1-2|TRBV20-1|-|-
CSASDPTSSNYGYTF
TGCAGTGCTAGTGATCCTACATCAAGTAACTATGGCTACACCTTC
>TRBJ2-1|TRBV6-1|-|TRBD2
CASRLAGTTGGSDEQFF
TGTGCCAGCAGACTAGCGGGTACCACGGGGGGCTCGGATGAGCAGTTCTTC
>TRBJ2-5|TRBV28|-|-
CDSSRPTGGAPTQYF
TGTGACAGCAGCCGCCCTACAGGGGGGGCACCGACCCAGTACTTC
>TRBJ2-7|TRBV29-1|few|TRBD1
CSVLGQVREQYF
TGCAGCGTCCTGGGACAGGTGAGAGAGCAGTACTTC
>TRBJ1-5|TRBV19|-|TRBD1
CASSITGQGSQPQHF
TGTGCCAGTAGTATTACGGGACAGGGCTCTCAGCCCCAGCATTTT
>TRBJ2-3|TRBV20-1|-|-
CSARTRRTDMQYF
TGCAGTGCTAGGACTAGGCGCACGGATATGCAGTATTTT
>TRBJ1-4|TRBV29-1|-|TRBD1
CSAGTGDEKLFF
TGCAGCGCCGGGACAGGTGATGAAAAACTGTTTTTT
>TRBJ2-7|TRBV27|many|TRBD1
CASSFLGGQGSEQYF
TGTGCCAGCAGTTTTTTGGGGGGACAGGGCAGCGAGCAGTACTTC
>TRBJ2-1|TRBV3-1|-|TRBD2
CASSKMIAGGHEQFF
TGTGCCAGCAGCAAGATGATAGCGGGAGGCCATGAGCAGTTCTTC
>TRBJ2-3|TRBV20-1|-|-
CSAGRASDTQYF
TGCAGTGCGGGGCGGGCTTCAGATACGCAGTATTTT
>TRBJ2-1|TRBV28|many|-
CASSPPRYNEQFF
TGTGCCAGCAGTCCACCACGATACAATGAGCAGTTCTTC
>TRBJ2-7|TRBV7-9|few|-
CASSPDPGTPPYEQYF
TGTGCCAGCAGCCCTGACCCCGGGACTCCCCCCTACGAGCAGTACTTC
>TRBJ2-5|TRBV7-9|-|-
CASNTGSLYQETQYF
TGTGCCAGCAACACAGGGTCATTGTACCAAGAGACCCAGTACTTC
>TRBJ1-3|TRBV14|-|-
CAGSQVGNTIYF
TGTGCCGGCAGCCAAGTTGGAAACACCATATATTTT
>TRBJ2-7|TRBV14|-|-
CASSQVASRYEQYF
TGTGCCAGCAGCCAAGTAGCGTCGCGCTACGAGCAGTACTTC
>TRBJ2-7|TRBV6-1|-|TRBD2
CASNQAGAYEKYF
TGTGCCAGCAATCAAGCGGGAGCTTACGAGAAGTACTTC
>TRBJ2-7|TRBV27|many|-
CASSFGQGPYEQYF
TGTGCCAGCAGTTTCGGACAAGGCCCATACGAGCAGTACTTC
>TRBJ2-1|TRBV7-9|-|-
CASSPGGAGRRYNEQFF
TGTGCCAGCAGCCCAGGTGGGGCAGGTCGGAGATACAATGAGCAGTTCTTC
>TRBJ1-5|TRBV2|many|-
CASMEGDHQHF
TGTGCCAGCATGGAGGGTGATCACCAGCATTTT
>TRBJ2-5|TRBV28|many|-
CASSLGPTTDQETQYF
TGTGCCAGCAGTTTGGGACCGACTACGGACCAAGAGACCCAGTACTTC
>TRBJ2-7|TRBV10-3|-|-
CAVRDNAYEQYF
TGTGCCGTCCGGGACAATGCCTACGAGCAGTACTTC
>TRBJ1-1|TRBV19|many|-
CASSITADTEAFF
TGTGCCAGTAGTATTACAGCGGACACTGAAGCTTTCTTT
>TRBJ1-1|TRBV4-2|-|-
CASRSTGQPGTEAFF
TGTGCCAGCAGAAGTACCGGACAGCCTGGCACTGAAGCTTTCTTT